The clone carrying this T cell receptor (beta chain) appeared a few times. This sample stems from a study of T-cell reconstitution after alpha-beta-depleted transplantation in children. Trimming took 0 bases from V and 4 from J; bases not matched to a gene: 0. CDR3 length: 13 amino acids. Per the germline V gene, CDR1 is SGDLS and CDR2 is YYNGEE. Unique molecular identifiers were incorporated into the prepared TCRbeta library. A single record per CDR3 protein comes from TCRdb applying MiXCR to the PCR reads. The table has around 360,000 distinct CDR3 sequences, around a tenth seen once. The chain employs TRBV9 and TRBJ2-5; 7 positions match TRBD1. This sample comprised PBMCs from the stem cell graft donor, obtained from the stem cell graft. This sequence originates from a human donor who donated a stem cell graft to a child with acute lymphoblastic leukemia. CDR3 sequence (DNA): TGTGCCAGCAGCGTAGACAGGGGAGAGACCCAGTACTTC. This translates into CASSVDRGETQYF.